Below, 8 T cell receptor beta chains from the same sample are listed, as sequenced in a study of blood T cells in healthy people across ages. A J-beta primer mix and a sample-barcoded 5' primer were used in a second PCR of roughly 6 to 11 cycles. TCRdb re-analysed the 5' RACE reads in MiXCR, keeping a single row per CDR3 protein. The profile shows about 770,000 distinct CDR3 sequences, around 42% of them singletons. Sequenced: blood. These receptors all come from a man aged 55-75 years in good health.

This clonotype was observed at least ten times. The chain has TRBV12-3 or TRBV12-4 and TRBJ1-2; 7 nucleotides agree with TRBD1. There are 14 residues in the CDR3. J lost 0 bases, V lost 3 bases, and 1 base had no gene match. CDR3 amino acids: CASSLTGSNYGYTF. In nucleotides, the CDR3 is TGTGCCAGCAGTTTGACAGGGTCTAACTATGGCTACACCTTC.

This clonotype was observed a handful of times. This chain joins TRBV7-2 and TRBJ1-1, with D possibly TRBD1 on 6 matching bases. The germline V gene encodes CDR1 SGHTA and CDR2 FQGNSA. The germline V and J ends were trimmed by 6 bases and 5 bases, with 13 bases remaining between them. This CDR3 has 13 amino acids. The CDR3 nucleotides are TGTGCCAGCAGTACACAGGGATATACTGAAGCTTTCTTT. Amino acid sequence: CASSTQGYTEAFF.

This clonotype has only one observation. The chain employs TRBV7-2 and TRBJ2-1, with 9 nucleotides matching TRBD2. The ends lost 6 bases at V and 2 bases at J; junction bases unmatched: 11. The CDR3 runs 17 residues. Germline lookup yields CDR1 SGHTA and CDR2 FQGNSA. DNA of the CDR3: TGTGCCAGCAGACGGGGACTAGCTAATACCCCCTACAATGAGCAGTTCTTC. This codes for CASRRGLANTPYNEQFF.

This clonotype has just a few counts. J is TRBJ2-5 and V is TRBV28, with D perhaps given as TRBD1 or TRBD2 (5 bases each). Trimming took off 5 bases at V and 1 base at J, with 14 bases between the two ends. The V gene's germline CDR1 is MDHEN and CDR2 SYDVKM. The CDR3 covers 15 residues. The DNA of the CDR3 is TGTGCCAGCAGTGCCCCCCGGGGCCCCCAAGAGACCCAGTACTTC. Protein: CASSAPRGPQETQYF.

J is TRBJ1-5 and V is TRBV4-3; TRBD1 agrees at 9 bases. Trimming removed 3 bases from V and 6 bases from J; junction bases left unmatched: 6. Germline CDR1 is LGHNA and CDR2 is YSLEER. The CDR3 runs to 15 residues. The CDR3 nucleotides read TGCGCCAGCAGCCAGTCTGGGACAGGGCGTCAGCCCCAGCATTTT. Translation gives CASSQSGTGRQPQHF.

This sequence joins TRBV28 and TRBJ2-1; 13 bases agree with TRBD2. Trimming at V came to 6 bases and at J to 6 bases, leaving 5 bases not matched to a gene. The CDR3 consists of 15 residues. The germline CDR1 and CDR2 sequences are MDHEN and SYDVKM. The CDR3 DNA reads TGTGCCAGCAGAACCGGGACTAGCGGGATCAATGAGCAGTTCTTC. Translated: CASRTGTSGINEQFF.

This clonotype was seen more than once but under ten times. The chain's CDR3 is CASSLGGDRYNEQFF. The CDR3 bases are TGCGCCAGCAGCTTGGGGGGGGATCGCTACAATGAGCAGTTCTTC. The chain has TRBV5-1 and TRBJ2-1, with D possibly being TRBD2 (6 bases). Per the germline V gene, CDR1 is SGHRS and CDR2 is YFSETQ. Deletions cut 0 bases from V and 3 bases from J, with 10 bases between. CDR3 length: 15 residues.

The chain recombines TRBV7-8 with TRBJ2-1, with 9 bases aligning to TRBD2. The tail of the sequence fits TRBJ2-7 better, so the J call may be wrong. This CDR3 is 17 amino acids long. Germline values: CDR1 SGHVS, CDR2 FQNEAQ. The CDR3 DNA reads TGTGCCAGCAGCTTAGTCGGGGGGACTAGCTCCTACAATGAGCAGTACTTC. Translating gives CASSLVGGTSSYNEQYF.